This TCR beta chain was identified during a study of neoadjuvant anti-PD-1 for oral cavity cancer. The junction had 9 bases not matched to a gene; V was cut back by 2 bases and J by 4 bases. Per germline, CDR1 MGHDK and CDR2 SYGVNS. This CDR3 is 16 amino acids long. The time point: after neoadjuvant nivolumab, at surgical resection. Stage II-IVA oral cavity squamous cell carcinoma was new and untreated by systemic or radiation therapy. Blood libraries mostly used about 500 ng genomic DNA, six replicates each. Using immunoSEQ multiplex PCR, the repertoire was profiled, and TCRdb retains in-frame clones only, with some absent. The table lists about 7,900 clones, roughly 57% of them singletons.

The specimen comprised PBMCs, sampled after nivolumab (anti-PD-1) treatment. The receptor was isolated from a person between 35 and 79 years old with oral cavity squamous cell carcinoma. This chain uses TRBV25-1 with TRBJ2-5; 8 nucleotides line up with TRBD1. CDR3 in amino acids: CASSEARQGARETQYF. Here the CDR3 DNA reads TGTGCCAGCAGTGAAGCCCGCCAGGGGGCACGAGAGACCCAGTACTTC.